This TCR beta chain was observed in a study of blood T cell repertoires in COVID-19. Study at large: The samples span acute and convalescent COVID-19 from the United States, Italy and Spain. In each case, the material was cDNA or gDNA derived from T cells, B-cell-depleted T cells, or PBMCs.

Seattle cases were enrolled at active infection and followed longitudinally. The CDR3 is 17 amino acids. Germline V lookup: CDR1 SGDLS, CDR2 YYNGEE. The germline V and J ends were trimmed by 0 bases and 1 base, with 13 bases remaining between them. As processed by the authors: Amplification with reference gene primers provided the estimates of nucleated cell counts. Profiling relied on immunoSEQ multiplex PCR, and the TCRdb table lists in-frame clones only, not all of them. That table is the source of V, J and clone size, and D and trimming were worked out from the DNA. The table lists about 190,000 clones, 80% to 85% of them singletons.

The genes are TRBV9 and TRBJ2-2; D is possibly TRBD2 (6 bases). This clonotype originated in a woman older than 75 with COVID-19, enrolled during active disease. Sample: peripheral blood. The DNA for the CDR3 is TGTGCCAGCAGCGTAGTCGGAGGGACGGTGAACACCGGGGAGCTGTTTTTT. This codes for CASSVVGGTVNTGELFF.